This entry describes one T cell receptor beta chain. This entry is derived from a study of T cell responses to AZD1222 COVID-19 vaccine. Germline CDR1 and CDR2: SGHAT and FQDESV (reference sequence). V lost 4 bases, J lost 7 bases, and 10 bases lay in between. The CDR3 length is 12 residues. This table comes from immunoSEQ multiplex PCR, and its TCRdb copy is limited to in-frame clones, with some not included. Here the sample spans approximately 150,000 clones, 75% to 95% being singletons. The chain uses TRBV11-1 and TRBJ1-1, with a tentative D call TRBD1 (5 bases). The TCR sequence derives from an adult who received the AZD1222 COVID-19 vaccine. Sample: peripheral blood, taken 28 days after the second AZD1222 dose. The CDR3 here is CASSSMGGEAFF. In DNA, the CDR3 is TGTGCCAGCAGCTCTATGGGGGGTGAAGCTTTCTTT.